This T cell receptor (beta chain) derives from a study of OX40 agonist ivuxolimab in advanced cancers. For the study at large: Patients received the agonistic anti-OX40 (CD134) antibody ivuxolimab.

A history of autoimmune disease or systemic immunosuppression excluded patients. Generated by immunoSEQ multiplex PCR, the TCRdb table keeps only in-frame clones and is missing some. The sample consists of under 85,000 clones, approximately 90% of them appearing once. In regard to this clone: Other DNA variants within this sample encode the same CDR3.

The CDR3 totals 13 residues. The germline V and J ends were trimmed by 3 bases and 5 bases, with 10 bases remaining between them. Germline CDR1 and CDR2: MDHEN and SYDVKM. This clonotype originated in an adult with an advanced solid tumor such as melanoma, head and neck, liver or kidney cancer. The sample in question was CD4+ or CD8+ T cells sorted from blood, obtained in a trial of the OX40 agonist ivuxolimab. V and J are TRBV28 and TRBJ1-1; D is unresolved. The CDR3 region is CASSLSGRTEAFF. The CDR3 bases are TGTGCCAGCAGTTTGTCGGGTCGGACTGAAGCTTTCTTT.